This TCR beta chain was profiled in a study of neurological immune-mediated disorders. The overall study: The 35 or so patients with multiple sclerosis comprised about 31 relapsing-remitting cases and 3 secondary progressive cases.

The making of cDNA relied on 5'RACE with 10-nucleotide random UMIs. TCRdb analysed the 5' RACE reads with MiXCR anew, one entry per CDR3 protein. The sample holds more than 50,000 distinct CDR3 sequences; 3.5% to 5% are singletons and the top ten take around 1.3%. The germline V and J ends were trimmed by 0 bases and 5 bases, with 11 bases remaining between them. The CDR3 is 13 amino acids. Per the germline V gene, CDR1 is GTSNPN and CDR2 is SVGIG (reference sequence). Comments on this clonotype: Its specificity is unknown.

Regarding the study as a whole: The repertoires of 18 of 34 multiple sclerosis patients fell into one related-CDR3 cluster (a possible signature) under phylogenetic grouping. Clinical features showed no association with the multiple sclerosis repertoire cluster, and MRI features showed none either.

Sequences were obtained from PBMCs. This sequence originates from a man aged 30 to 45 with multiple sclerosis. The gene calls are TRBV30 and TRBJ2-7; possible D gene TRBD2, 5 bases. The CDR3 spells CAWSVGIMDEQYF. In DNA form, the CDR3 reads TGTGCCTGGAGTGTCGGGATCATGGACGAGCAGTACTTC.